The 24 T cell receptor beta chains reported below all come from one sample, sequenced in a study of response to subunit inactivated influenza vaccine. Via MiXCR, TCRdb re-called the RT-PCR reads, giving one row per CDR3 protein. This sample has around 750,000 distinct CDR3 sequences, with about 20% found just once. The source was PBMCs from blood, collected roughly 5 days after vaccination. These receptors all stem from a man aged 50-59 years who received an inactivated influenza vaccine.

In its sample, this clonotype was seen a few times. The CDR3 loop reads CATSDPHRGFDEQFF. The DNA for the CDR3 is TGTGCCACCAGTGATCCCCACAGGGGGTTCGATGAGCAGTTCTTC. The V gene is TRBV24-1, the J gene TRBJ2-1, with 8 nucleotides matching TRBD1. J gave up 8 bases and V 3 bases, and 8 bases lay outside the gene matches. The germline V gene has CDR1 KGHDR and CDR2 SFDVKD. This CDR3 spans 15 amino acids.

This clonotype was picked up a small number of times. The CDR3 reads CASSPQVGRSDEQFF. CDR3 sequence (DNA): TGTGCCAGCTCACCTCAAGTTGGCCGGTCCGATGAGCAGTTCTTC. The chain carries TRBV18 and TRBJ2-1; no firm D call. The CDR3 is 15 amino acids. Germline lookup yields CDR1 KGHSH and CDR2 LQKENI. With 3 bases removed from V and 8 bases from J, the gap between germline ends came to 17 bases.

This clonotype has just a few counts. The chain joins TRBV5-1 to TRBJ2-3, with D unresolved. The CDR3 is 15 amino acids. The V end lost 3 bases, the J end lost 3 bases, and 14 bases lay between the germline ends. Germline CDR1 and CDR2: SGHRS and YFSETQ. CDR3 bases: TGCGCCAGCAGCTCCCCCATGCTTGGTACAGATACGCAGTATTTT. This codes for CASSSPMLGTDTQYF.

This clonotype has just a few counts. The V call is TRBV28, the J call TRBJ1-1, with a weak D call TRBD1 (6 bases). V dropped 3 bases and J dropped 2 bases, with 10 bases sitting between them. CDR3 length equals 14 residues. Germline CDR1 reads MDHEN; CDR2 reads SYDVKM. The CDR3 protein is CASSFTGFNTEAFF. CDR3 nucleotide sequence: TGTGCCAGCAGTTTTACAGGGTTTAACACTGAAGCTTTCTTT.

The table lists this clonotype with a few counts. J is TRBJ1-6 and V is TRBV12-3 or TRBV12-4; no definite D call. There are 13 residues in the CDR3. Trimming stripped 3 bases from V and 8 bases from J, with 8 bases between. The CDR3 is CASSFKGYSPLHF. DNA of the CDR3: TGTGCCAGCAGTTTCAAAGGGTATTCACCCCTCCACTTT.

The chain's CDR3 is CASSQEYTSTDTQYF. The CDR3 region has the DNA TGCGCCAGCAGCCAAGAGTATACTAGCACAGATACGCAGTATTTT. The gene calls are TRBV4-3 and TRBJ2-3; no firm D call. V was cut by 0 bases and J by 0 bases, with 7 bases left in between. CDR1 is LGHNA, CDR2 YSLEER, per germline. CDR3 size: 15 residues.

This clonotype came up a few times. V is TRBV29-1 and J is TRBJ2-1, with 7 positions matching TRBD2. V trimming: 7 bases; J trimming: 5 bases; junction bases outside the gene matches: 14. CDR1 and CDR2 (germline): SQVTM, ANQGSEA. CDR3 length: 15 amino acids. The CDR3 region is CSAAAGLAANNEQFF. The CDR3 nucleotides read TGCAGCGCTGCGGCGGGGCTAGCGGCTAACAATGAGCAGTTCTTC.

This clonotype was seen a handful of times. The J gene is TRBJ2-7, the V gene TRBV7-8, with 12 bases identical to TRBD2. The CDR3 is 17 residues long. The trim removed 0 bases at V and 2 bases at J, leaving 5 bases unmatched. The V gene's germline CDR1 is SGHVS and CDR2 FQNEAQ. The CDR3 protein is CASSLASTSGRPYEQYF. DNA for the CDR3: TGTGCCAGCAGCTTAGCGTCGACTAGCGGGAGACCCTACGAGCAGTACTTC.

The chain combines TRBV28 with TRBJ1-5; D possibly corresponds to TRBD1 (6 bases). From germline, CDR1 is MDHEN and CDR2 SYDVKM. The CDR3 consists of 12 residues. The germline V and J ends were trimmed by 10 bases and 6 bases, with 13 bases remaining between them. The CDR3 reads CATDQGSQPQHF. DNA of the CDR3: TGTGCCACCGACCAGGGGAGTCAGCCCCAGCATTTT.

The gene calls are TRBV5-1 and TRBJ2-2, with 8 bases lining up with TRBD1. After removal of 2 bases from V and 7 bases from J, the junction contained 4 bases not matched to a gene. Germline V CDR1 and CDR2: SGHRS, YFSETQ. This CDR3 comprises 14 residues. The CDR3 reads CASSFRTGIGELFF. CDR3 coding DNA: TGCGCCAGCAGCTTTCGGACAGGGATCGGGGAGCTGTTTTTT.

This chain links TRBV11-2 with TRBJ2-5; 10 bases line up with TRBD1. The CDR3 is made up of 16 amino acids. The V gene's germline CDR1 is SGHAT and CDR2 FQNNGV. With V trimmed by 4 bases and J by 4 bases, 9 bases remained unmatched. DNA of the CDR3: TGTGCCAGCAGCTCCCGGGACAGGGGCTTGGCAGAGACCCAGTACTTC. This codes for CASSSRDRGLAETQYF. Together with reference TRBV11-2 and TRBJ2-5, the CDR3 gives the full variable domain: EAGVAQSPRYKIIEKRQSVAFWCNPISGHATLYWYQQILGQGPKLLIQFQNNGVVDDSQLPKDRFSAERLKGVDSTLKIQPAKLEDSAVYLCASSSRDRGLAETQYFGPGTRLLVL.

This clonotype has just a few counts. V usage is TRBV5-4 and J usage is TRBJ2-7, with 8 bases fitting TRBD2. Losses at the gene ends were 7 bases for V and 4 bases for J; bases not matched to a gene: 10. CDR3 size: 14 residues. CDR1 is SGHNT, CDR2 YYREEE, per germline (reference sequence). Written as DNA, the CDR3 is TGTGCCAGCCTCCCCCCAGCGGGAGAGTACGAGCAGTACTTC. This sequence encodes CASLPPAGEYEQYF.

This clonotype was observed a handful of times. The CDR3 region has the DNA TGTGCCACCAGTGACGGGACGGCAGACGGGGAAAAACTGTTTTTT. The encoded protein is CATSDGTADGEKLFF. The rearrangement uses TRBV24-1 and TRBJ1-4; weak D call: TRBD1 (5 bases). V was trimmed by 4 bases and J by 8 bases, leaving 16 bases between them. Germline CDR1 KGHDR, CDR2 SFDVKD. This CDR3 contains 15 residues.

The rearrangement uses TRBV7-9 and TRBJ2-1; no definite D call. The CDR3 length is 13 residues. V was shortened by 3 bases and J by 6 bases, with 9 bases between the two germline ends. Germline CDR1 and CDR2: SEHNR and FQNEAQ (reference sequence). CDR3 nucleotides: TGTGCCAGCAGCTTTTCATTAAGCAATGAGCAGTTCTTC. This codes for CASSFSLSNEQFF.

This clonotype has only a few counts. V usage is TRBV5-1 and J usage is TRBJ2-7; TRBD1 or TRBD2 may be the D gene (5 bases each). Germline CDR1 is SGHRS and CDR2 is YFSETQ. V was clipped by 3 bases and J by 3 bases, with 16 bases between them. This CDR3 has 15 amino acids. The CDR3 DNA follows: TGCGCCAGCAGCTCCCCGGGACGAGAACTCTACGAGCAGTACTTC. It specifies CASSSPGRELYEQYF.

The chain uses TRBV7-9 and TRBJ1-2; a weak D match, TRBD1 (5 bases). CDR3 length equals 13 residues. V was trimmed by 3 bases and J by 4 bases, leaving 9 bases between them. CDR1 is SEHNR, CDR2 FQNEAQ, per germline (reference sequence). The CDR3 region is CASSLGLPYGYTF. In DNA, the CDR3 is TGTGCCAGCAGCTTGGGGCTCCCCTATGGCTACACCTTC.

A few counts support this clonotype. The chain couples TRBV28 to TRBJ2-5; weak D call: TRBD2 (6 bases). This CDR3 is 15 amino acids long. Germline values: CDR1 MDHEN, CDR2 SYDVKM. Trimming stripped 6 bases from V and 10 bases from J, with 24 bases between. CDR3 in DNA: TGTGCCAGCAGAAAAAGCGAAGTGGAGGGTTTGAACCAGTACTTC. Translation gives CASRKSEVEGLNQYF.

This clonotype was found a few times. The rearrangement joins TRBV10-3 to TRBJ2-7; D may be TRBD1 or TRBD2 (6 bases each). The CDR3 has 15 amino acids. Deletions cut 8 bases from V and 3 bases from J, with 20 bases between. Germline V gene lookup returns CDR1 ENHRY and CDR2 SYGVKD. The CDR3 loop reads CAIEPDRLDYYEQYF. For the CDR3, the DNA is TGTGCCATCGAACCTGACAGGTTGGACTACTACGAGCAGTACTTC.

This chain uses TRBV6-1 with TRBJ2-2; D gene uncertain. The V gene lost 0 bases and the J gene lost 5 bases, with 22 bases spanning the gap. The length of the CDR3 is 19 residues. CDR1 and CDR2 from the germline V gene are MNHNS and SASEGT. The CDR3 DNA is TGTGCCAGCAGTGAAGCGCTTCTGCAGGAAAGAACGTGGACCGGGGAGCTGTTTTTT. The encoded protein is CASSEALLQERTWTGELFF.

The rearrangement uses TRBV7-2 and TRBJ2-2; D is ambiguous. This CDR3 is 11 amino acids long. Germline assignment: CDR1 SGHTA and CDR2 FQGNSA. Trimming removed 1 base from V and 7 bases from J, with 1 base in between. CDR3: CASSLDGELFF. The DNA for the CDR3 is TGTGCCAGCAGCTTAGACGGGGAGCTGTTTTTT.

This chain connects TRBV14 to TRBJ2-1; 10 bases map to TRBD1. V gave up 4 bases and J gave up 6 bases; unmatched junction bases: 6. This CDR3 is built from 15 residues. CDR1 and CDR2 (germline): SGHDN, FVKESK. This CDR3 reads CASSLTGGWGNEQFF. CDR3 nucleotide sequence: TGTGCCAGCAGCCTGACAGGGGGCTGGGGCAATGAGCAGTTCTTC.

Many counts were recorded for this clonotype. The V gene is TRBV29-1, the J gene TRBJ2-4; D is unresolved. Trimming pared 4 bases from V and 9 bases from J, leaving 16 bases between. This CDR3 is built from 13 residues. CDR1 is SQVTM and CDR2 is ANQGSEA in the germline V gene. The CDR3 spells CSVGVQTQVIQYF. For the CDR3, the DNA is TGCAGCGTTGGAGTACAGACCCAAGTCATTCAGTACTTC.

This clonotype was counted many times. The V and J genes are TRBV7-8 and TRBJ1-5; 9 nucleotides match TRBD1. This CDR3 is 17 amino acids long. Germline CDR1 reads SGHVS; CDR2 reads FQNEAQ. The V segment lost 5 bases and the J segment 4 bases; nucleotides outside the gene matches: 12. The CDR3 nucleotides are TGTGCCAGCAGCACTAAACCGGGACAGGGTTTGAATCAGCCCCAGCATTTT. The encoded protein is CASSTKPGQGLNQPQHF.

This clonotype occurred a few times. The genes are TRBV20-1 and TRBJ2-1; the match to TRBD2 covers 14 bases. V lost 6 bases to trimming and J lost 5 bases; unmatched junction nucleotides: 12. Germline loops: CDR1 DFQATT, CDR2 SNEGSKA (reference sequence). This CDR3 has 17 residues. CDR3 DNA sequence: TGCAGTGCCCCTGGACTAGCGGGGGGCATCCTACACAATGAGCAGTTCTTC. Its translation is CSAPGLAGGILHNEQFF.